One T cell receptor (beta chain) is described in this entry. This CDR3 region has 13 residues. Germline loops: CDR1 SGHNT, CDR2 YYREEE (reference sequence). Between the trimmed V and J ends, which lost 1 base and 7 bases, there was a span of 11 bases. This record comes from a study of blood T cell repertoires in COVID-19. In the original workflow: Reference gene primer amplification yielded estimated nucleated cell counts. Clones were sequenced by immunoSEQ multiplex PCR, and TCRdb holds only the in-frame ones, with some missing. V and J calls and clone size are those listed in that table; D and trimming were worked out from the DNA. The sample comprises about 45,000 clones, approximately 91% of which are singletons, and 13% to 15% rests with the top ten.

Sample: peripheral blood. The gene calls are TRBV5-4 and TRBJ1-2, with D possibly TRBD1 on 5 matching bases. The sequence came from a human donor in a cohort sampled during active COVID-19. The CDR3 spells CASSLKGMSGYTF. CDR3 bases: TGTGCCAGCAGCTTGAAGGGGATGAGTGGCTACACCTTC.